The 15 T cell receptor beta chains listed next were all sequenced from one sample in a study of T cells in localized non-small cell lung cancer. Here immunoSEQ multiplex PCR was the method, and the copy in TCRdb shows in-frame clones only, minus some. The sample has over 20,000 clones, 80% to 85% seen once. The material sequenced was PBMCs, taken before any cancer treatment. These receptors were obtained from a man aged 35 to 70 with stage II lung adenocarcinoma.

J is TRBJ2-3 and V is TRBV19; maybe TRBD2 (6 bases). The CDR3 spans 17 residues. Germline lookup yields CDR1 LNHDA and CDR2 SQIVND (reference sequence). Trimming took off 5 bases at V and 3 bases at J, with 21 bases between the two ends. The CDR3 DNA reads as TGTGCCAGTAGTCGACCCCCACGACTAGTTGGAACAGATACGCAGTATTTT. It codes for CASSRPPRLVGTDTQYF.

The J gene is TRBJ2-3, the V gene TRBV2, with D possibly called TRBD1 or TRBD2 (5 bases each). Trimming took 3 bases from V and 5 from J, leaving 15 bases between them. In germline, CDR1 is SNHLY, CDR2 FYNNEI. The CDR3 loop spans 15 amino acids. CDR3 coding DNA: TGTGCCAGCAGTGATGCAGGGACCCCGGGAGATACGCAGTATTTT. It is translated as CASSDAGTPGDTQYF.

The table lists this clone with a count of one. The rearrangement joins TRBV5-6 to TRBJ1-1; no clear D gene. This CDR3 spans 13 amino acids. CDR1 is SGHDT and CDR2 is YYEEEE in the germline V gene. The ends were cut back, 0 bases at V and 1 base at J, with 4 bases in the middle. As DNA, the CDR3 is TGTGCCAGCAGCTTGGGACCGAACACTGAAGCTTTCTTT. It specifies CASSLGPNTEAFF.

The rearrangement uses TRBV7-7 and TRBJ2-3; TRBD1 might be the D (5 bases). The CDR3 totals 15 residues. CDR1 is SSHAT, CDR2 FNYEAQ, per germline (reference sequence). Trimming pared 5 bases from V and 2 bases from J, leaving 14 bases between. CDR3 sequence: CASSPLGELTDTQYF. In nucleotides, the CDR3 is TGTGCCAGCAGCCCCCTAGGGGAACTCACAGATACGCAGTATTTT. Full variable domain (outside the CDR3, taken from reference TRBV7-7 and TRBJ2-3): GAGVSQSPRYKVTKRGQDVTLRCDPISSHATLYWYQQALGQGPEFLTYFNYEAQPDKSGLPSDRFSAERPEGSISTLTIQRTEQRDSAMYRCASSPLGELTDTQYFGPGTRLTVL.

The V and J genes are TRBV10-3 and TRBJ1-6, with TRBD1 as a possible D gene (5 bases). The germline gives CDR1 ENHRY, CDR2 SYGVKD. This CDR3 is built from 13 residues. V lost 8 bases to trimming and J lost 6 bases, with 11 bases between them. In nucleotides, the CDR3 is TGTGCCATCCAACGGGGGGTTAATTCACCCCTCCACTTT. This translates into CAIQRGVNSPLHF.

This clone qualifies as medium-sized. The chain has TRBV14 and TRBJ2-1; D uncertain. Looked up from germline, CDR1 is SGHDN and CDR2 is FVKESK. Between the trimmed V and J ends, which lost 0 bases and 4 bases, there was a span of 7 bases. This CDR3 comprises 14 residues. The CDR3 loop is CASSQDLIYNEQFF. CDR3 in DNA: TGTGCCAGCAGCCAAGATCTCATATACAATGAGCAGTTCTTC.

About this clone itself: Additional DNA sequences in this sample encode the identical CDR3. V is TRBV18 and J is TRBJ2-2; TRBD1 is a possible D gene (5 bases). The V end lost 2 bases, the J end lost 2 bases, and 6 bases lay between the germline ends. The CDR3 contains 14 residues. Germline V gene lookup returns CDR1 KGHSH and CDR2 LQKENI. The CDR3: CASSPGQNTGELFF. The CDR3, as DNA: TGTGCCAGCTCACCAGGACAAAACACCGGGGAGCTGTTTTTT.

CDR3 DNA: TGTGCCAGCAGTTTAGGACAGTCCTCTGGAAACACCATATATTTT. It yields the protein CASSLGQSSGNTIYF. The chain combines TRBV28 with TRBJ1-3, with D possibly being TRBD1 (6 bases). Germline V CDR1 and CDR2: MDHEN, SYDVKM. The CDR3 has 15 amino acids. Trimming took 2 bases from V and 0 from J, leaving 8 bases between them.

The rearrangement uses TRBV28 and TRBJ1-4, with 9 bases matching TRBD1. The V gene's germline CDR1 is MDHEN and CDR2 SYDVKM. V lost 7 bases and J lost 7; bases outside the gene matches: 7. The CDR3 contains 14 residues. Here the CDR3 reads CASTPGTGSEKLFF. CDR3 nucleotides: TGTGCCAGCACCCCCGGGACAGGGTCTGAAAAACTGTTTTTT.

J is TRBJ1-2 and V is TRBV29-1; 8 positions agree with TRBD1. The V gene end was trimmed by 3 bases and the J gene end by 8 bases; junction bases not matched to a gene: 2. Germline V gene lookup returns CDR1 SQVTM and CDR2 ANQGSEA. CDR3 length equals 11 residues. The CDR3 spells CSVEAGGGYTF. The CDR3 DNA reads as TGCAGCGTTGAGGCAGGGGGCGGCTACACCTTC. Supplemented by reference TRBV29-1 and TRBJ1-2, the full variable domain reads SAVISQKPSRDICQRGTSLTIQCQVDSQVTMMFWYRQQPGQSLTLIATANQGSEATYESGFVIDKFPISRPNLTFSTLTVSNMSPEDSSIYLCSVEAGGGYTFGSGTRLTVV.

The genes are TRBV7-2 and TRBJ1-1, with a possible D match to TRBD1 (5 bases). V was pared by 5 bases and J by 3 bases, with 10 bases between. Looked up from germline, CDR1 is SGHTA and CDR2 is FQGNSA. The CDR3 is 13 residues long. CDR3 region: CASSLRGDTEAFF. The CDR3, as DNA: TGTGCCAGCAGCCTTCGGGGGGACACTGAAGCTTTCTTT. Using reference TRBV7-2 and TRBJ1-1 for the parts outside the CDR3, the full variable domain is GAGVSQSPSNKVTEKGKDVELRCDPISGHTALYWYRQSLGQGLEFLIYFQGNSAPDKSGLPSDRFSAERTGGSVSTLTIQRTQQEDSAVYLCASSLRGDTEAFFGQGTRLTVV.

Here the CDR3 reads CASSELAGSQETQYF. CDR3 DNA: TGTGCCAGCAGTGAATTAGCGGGGTCCCAAGAGACCCAGTACTTC. The gene calls are TRBV6-4 and TRBJ2-5; 8 nucleotides agree with TRBD2. Trimming took 3 bases from V and 1 from J; bases not matched to a gene: 4. CDR1 and CDR2 from the germline V gene are MRHNA and SNTAGT. The CDR3 has 15 amino acids.

The rearrangement uses TRBV19 and TRBJ1-2; TRBD1 aligns across 7 bases. The germline gives CDR1 LNHDA, CDR2 SQIVND (reference sequence). Trimming at V came to 3 bases and at J to 4 bases, leaving 8 bases not matched to a gene. The CDR3 runs 15 residues. This CDR3 reads CASSISTGEVYGYTF. CDR3 nucleotide sequence: TGTGCCAGTAGTATTTCCACAGGGGAGGTCTATGGCTACACCTTC.

The chain couples TRBV5-1 to TRBJ1-2; D gene ambiguous. The CDR3 sequence is 14 residues long. Per germline, CDR1 SGHRS and CDR2 YFSETQ. The V end lost 2 bases, the J end lost 4 bases, and 12 bases lay between the germline ends. CDR3 residues: CASSFEVSGYGYTF. In DNA form, the CDR3 reads TGCGCCAGCAGCTTTGAGGTGTCTGGCTATGGCTACACCTTC.

The CDR3: CASSDRNTGELFF. CDR3 DNA: TGTGCCAGCAGTGACAGGAACACCGGGGAGCTGTTTTTT. This chain uses TRBV25-1 with TRBJ2-2, with D unresolved. This CDR3 comprises 13 residues. The V gene lost 3 bases and the J gene lost 1 base, with 3 bases spanning the gap. The V gene's germline CDR1 is MGHDK and CDR2 SYGVNS.